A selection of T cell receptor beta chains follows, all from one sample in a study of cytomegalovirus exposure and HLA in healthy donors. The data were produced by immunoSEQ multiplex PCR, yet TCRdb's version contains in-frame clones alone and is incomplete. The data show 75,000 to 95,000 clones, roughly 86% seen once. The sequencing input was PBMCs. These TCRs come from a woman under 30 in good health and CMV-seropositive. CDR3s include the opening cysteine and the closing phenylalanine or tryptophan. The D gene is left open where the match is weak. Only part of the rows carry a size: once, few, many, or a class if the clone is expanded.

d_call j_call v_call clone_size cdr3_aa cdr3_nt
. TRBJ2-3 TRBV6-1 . CASSAPGASTDTQYF TGTGCCAGCAGTGCCCCGGGAGCTAGCACAGATACGCAGTATTTT
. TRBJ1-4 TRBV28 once CASGGAGLNEKLFF TGTGCCAGCGGGGGGGCAGGGCTTAATGAAAAACTGTTTTTT
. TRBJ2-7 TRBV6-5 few CASSYSATASSYEQYF TGTGCCAGCAGTTACTCTGCGACAGCCAGCTCCTACGAGCAGTACTTC
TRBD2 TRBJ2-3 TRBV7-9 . CASSSQIAGGITDTQYF TGTGCCAGCAGTTCACAAATAGCGGGGGGGATCACAGATACGCAGTATTTT
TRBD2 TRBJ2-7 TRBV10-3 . CAITGLAGLEGEQYF TGTGCCATCACGGGACTAGCGGGACTGGAGGGGGAGCAGTACTTC
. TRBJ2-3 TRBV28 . CASLYADTQYF TGTGCCAGCCTCTACGCAGATACGCAGTATTTT
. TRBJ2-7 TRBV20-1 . CSVWTDYEQYF TGCAGTGTATGGACAGACTACGAGCAGTACTTC
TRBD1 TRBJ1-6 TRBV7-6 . CASSPRGDRGFLGDSPLHF TGTGCCAGCAGCCCCCGAGGGGACAGGGGATTCTTGGGGGATTCACCCCTCCACTTT
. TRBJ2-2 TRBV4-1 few CASSQEEAGRRELFF TGCGCCAGCAGCCAAGAGGAGGCAGGTCGCCGGGAGCTGTTTTTT
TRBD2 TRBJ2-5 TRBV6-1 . CASKISGGAPETQYF TGTGCCAGCAAGATTAGCGGGGGGGCCCCCGAGACCCAGTACTTC
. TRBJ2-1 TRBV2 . CASTAAELNEQFF TGTGCCAGCACGGCGGCAGAACTAAATGAGCAGTTCTTC
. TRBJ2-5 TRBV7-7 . CASSLGLGVQETQYF TGTGCTAGCAGCTTAGGGCTAGGGGTCCAAGAGACCCAGTACTTC
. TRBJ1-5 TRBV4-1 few CASTSTGLPKDQPQHF TGCGCCAGTACTAGTACAGGGCTTCCCAAGGATCAGCCCCAGCATTTT
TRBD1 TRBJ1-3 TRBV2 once CASSEGAGGSGNTIYF TGTGCCAGCAGTGAAGGGGCAGGGGGTTCTGGAAACACCATATATTTT
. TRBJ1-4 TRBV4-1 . CASSQAVPSWQFYEKLFF TGCGCCAGCAGCCAAGCCGTCCCGTCGTGGCAGTTTTATGAAAAACTGTTTTTT
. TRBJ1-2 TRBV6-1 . CASSDYDGDKIAHGYTF TGTGCCAGCAGTGACTACGACGGGGACAAAATCGCTCATGGCTACACCTTC
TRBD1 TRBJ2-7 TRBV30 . CAWSPGTGYEQYF TGTGCCTGGTCCCCCGGGACAGGGTACGAGCAGTACTTC
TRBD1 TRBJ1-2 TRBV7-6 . CASSPGTEPYGYTF TGTGCCAGCAGCCCAGGGACAGAGCCCTATGGCTACACCTTC
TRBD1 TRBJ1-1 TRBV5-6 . CASSFGQGRTEAFF TGTGCCAGCAGCTTTGGACAGGGGAGGACTGAAGCTTTCTTT
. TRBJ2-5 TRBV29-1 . CSVAPGGGETQYF TGCAGCGTTGCTCCGGGGGGCGGGGAGACCCAGTACTTC
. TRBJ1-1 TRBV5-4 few CASSLEGWATEAFF TGTGCCAGCAGCTTGGAGGGGTGGGCCACTGAAGCTTTCTTT
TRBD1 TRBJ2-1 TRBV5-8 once CASSSGTGASEQFF TGTGCCAGCAGCTCCGGGACAGGGGCGAGCGAGCAGTTCTTC
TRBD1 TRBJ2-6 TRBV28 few CASRPRDRGLISGANVLTF TGTGCCAGCAGACCTCGGGACAGGGGTCTGATCTCTGGGGCCAACGTCCTGACTTTC
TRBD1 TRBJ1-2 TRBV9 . CASSATTGGARNGYTF TGTGCCAGCAGCGCGACGACAGGGGGCGCTAGGAATGGCTACACCTTC
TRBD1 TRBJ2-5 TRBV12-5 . CASGWGTVETQYF TGTGCTAGTGGTTGGGGGACAGTGGAGACCCAGTACTTC
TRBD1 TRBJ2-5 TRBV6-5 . CASRPDRADETQYF TGTGCCAGCAGGCCGGACAGGGCCGACGAGACCCAGTACTTC
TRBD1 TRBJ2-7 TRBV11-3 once CASSPGQGYEQYF TGTGCCAGCAGCCCGGGACAGGGCTACGAGCAGTACTTC
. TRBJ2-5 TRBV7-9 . CASTEYRAGETQYF TGTGCCAGCACCGAATACAGGGCTGGCGAGACCCAGTACTTC
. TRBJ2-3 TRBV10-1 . CASSFSEAGDTQYF TGCGCCAGCAGTTTTAGCGAAGCTGGAGATACGCAGTATTTT
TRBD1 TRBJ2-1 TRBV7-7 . CASSLQGASEQFF TGTGCTAGCAGCTTACAGGGGGCAAGTGAGCAGTTCTTC
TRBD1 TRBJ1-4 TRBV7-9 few CASSSPTGNNEKLFF TGTGCCAGCAGCTCCCCGACAGGGAATAATGAAAAACTGTTTTTT